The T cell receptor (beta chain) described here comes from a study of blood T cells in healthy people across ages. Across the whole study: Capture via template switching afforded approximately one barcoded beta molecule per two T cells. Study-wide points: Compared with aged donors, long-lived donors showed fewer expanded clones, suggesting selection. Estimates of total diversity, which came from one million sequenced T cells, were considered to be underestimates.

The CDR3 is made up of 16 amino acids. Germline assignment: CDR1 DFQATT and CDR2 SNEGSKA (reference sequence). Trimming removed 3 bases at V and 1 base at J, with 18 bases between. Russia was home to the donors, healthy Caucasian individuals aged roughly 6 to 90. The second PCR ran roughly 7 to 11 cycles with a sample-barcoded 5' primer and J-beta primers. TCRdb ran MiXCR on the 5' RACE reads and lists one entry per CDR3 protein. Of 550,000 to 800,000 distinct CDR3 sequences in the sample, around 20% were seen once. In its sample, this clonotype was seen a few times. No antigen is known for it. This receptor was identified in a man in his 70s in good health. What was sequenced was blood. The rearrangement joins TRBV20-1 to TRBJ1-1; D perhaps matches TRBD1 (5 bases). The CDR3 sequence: CSASPRTGATNTEAFF. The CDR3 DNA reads TGCAGTGCTAGTCCCCGAACAGGAGCAACGAACACTGAAGCTTTCTTT.